This T cell receptor beta chain is from a study of shared clonotypes between healthy human individuals. Across the study: Participating donors consisted of two women and a few men aged 18 to 49.

The team ran DNA from unsorted PBMCs on ten immunoSEQ deep assay plates for sequencing. Per the original data handling: There were no quality scores in the junction-only immunoSEQ sequences, so filtering differed. The data were produced by immunoSEQ multiplex PCR, yet TCRdb's version contains in-frame clones alone and is incomplete. The DNA was the basis for D and trimming; V, J and clone size are from that table. This table holds about 480,000 clones, almost 80% found once. It was some 84 million PBMCs that unsorted samples used for genomic DNA. Germline values: CDR1 SGHAT, CDR2 FQDESV (reference sequence). The CDR3 length is 17 residues. The V and J ends lost 4 bases and 7 bases, in that order; junction bases with no gene match: 10.

V is TRBV11-1 and J is TRBJ2-1; 13 nucleotides agree with TRBD2. The receptor's source is a woman between 40 and 50 years old in good health. Some clones in this sample may be carry-over from other donors' samples. The sample taken for sequencing was PBMCs. CDR3 in DNA: TGTGCCAGCAGCTCCGGGACTAGCGGGACCGCCGGGAATGAGCAGTTCTTC. This codes for CASSSGTSGTAGNEQFF.